Presented here are 3 T cell receptor beta chains from one specimen sequenced in a study of tumor-infiltrating lymphocytes in localized non-small cell lung cancer. Method: immunoSEQ multiplex PCR; TCRdb's copy keeps in-frame clones and lacks some. The data hold approximately 15,000 clones, with about 48% observed a single time. The sample consisted of lung tumor tissue. These receptors were collected from a human donor with non-small cell lung cancer.

The J gene is TRBJ2-1, the V gene TRBV6-6, with a possible D match to TRBD2 (5 bases). This CDR3 has 14 amino acids. V lost 2 bases, J lost 4 bases, and 9 bases lay in between. CDR1 is MNHNY, CDR2 SVGAGI, per germline (reference sequence). The CDR3 here is CASSYVTGYNEQFF. The CDR3, as DNA: TGTGCCAGCAGTTACGTCACGGGGTACAATGAGCAGTTCTTC.

This chain connects TRBV11-2 to TRBJ1-1; D is uncertain. The CDR3 covers 14 residues. Trimming took 1 base from V and 1 from J, leaving 7 bases between them. Germline values: CDR1 SGHAT, CDR2 FQNNGV. CDR3 nucleotide sequence: TGTGCCAGCAGCTTAGCGGACGGGAACACTGAAGCTTTCTTT. As protein: CASSLADGNTEAFF.

The genes are TRBV4-1 and TRBJ1-1; no clear D gene. The CDR3 extends over 14 amino acids. The V end was cut by 1 base, the J end by 3 bases, with 9 bases between. CDR1 and CDR2 (germline): MGHRA, YSYEKL. The DNA of the CDR3 is TGCGCCAGCAGCCAAGCGACCCGATACACTGAAGCTTTCTTT. Its protein product is CASSQATRYTEAFF.